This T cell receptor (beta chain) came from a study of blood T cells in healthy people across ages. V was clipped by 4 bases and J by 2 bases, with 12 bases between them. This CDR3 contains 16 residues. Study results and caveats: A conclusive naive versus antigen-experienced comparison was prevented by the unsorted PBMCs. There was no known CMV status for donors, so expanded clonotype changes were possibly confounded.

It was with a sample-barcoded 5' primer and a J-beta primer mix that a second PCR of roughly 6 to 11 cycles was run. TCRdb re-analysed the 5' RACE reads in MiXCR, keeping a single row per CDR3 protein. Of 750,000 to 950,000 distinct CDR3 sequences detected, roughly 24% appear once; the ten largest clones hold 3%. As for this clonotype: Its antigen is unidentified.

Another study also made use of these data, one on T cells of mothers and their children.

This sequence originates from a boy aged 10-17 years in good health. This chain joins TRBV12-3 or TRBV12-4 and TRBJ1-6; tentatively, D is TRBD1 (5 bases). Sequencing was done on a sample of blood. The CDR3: CASSSGYSPYNSPLHF. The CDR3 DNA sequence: TGTGCCAGCAGTTCAGGGTATAGTCCCTATAATTCACCCCTCCACTTT.